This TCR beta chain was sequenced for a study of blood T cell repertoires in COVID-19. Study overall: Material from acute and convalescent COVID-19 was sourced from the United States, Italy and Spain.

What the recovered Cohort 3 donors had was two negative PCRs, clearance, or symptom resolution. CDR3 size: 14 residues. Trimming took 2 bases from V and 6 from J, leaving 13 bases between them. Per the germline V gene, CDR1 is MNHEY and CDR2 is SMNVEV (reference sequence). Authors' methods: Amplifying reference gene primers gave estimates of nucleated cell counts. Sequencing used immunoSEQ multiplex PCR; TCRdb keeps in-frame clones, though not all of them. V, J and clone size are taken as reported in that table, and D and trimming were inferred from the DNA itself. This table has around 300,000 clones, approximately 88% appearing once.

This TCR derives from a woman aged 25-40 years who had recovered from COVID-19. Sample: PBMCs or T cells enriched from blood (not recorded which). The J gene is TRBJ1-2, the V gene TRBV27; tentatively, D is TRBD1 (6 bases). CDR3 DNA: TGTGCCAGCAGTTTACCCGGGGGGCGCGATGGCTACACCTTC. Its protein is CASSLPGGRDGYTF.